This is a list of T cell receptor beta chains from one sample in a study of glioma-infiltrating T cells after dendritic cell vaccination. Assay: immunoSEQ multiplex PCR; the TCRdb copy retains only in-frame clones and omits some. The data contain roughly 50,000 clones, approximately 89% of them singletons. The material sequenced was blood, taken after dendritic cell vaccination. These receptors all come from a human donor with glioblastoma. Both conserved end residues are part of each CDR3. Each record gives: clone size, V gene, D gene, J gene, CDR3 DNA, CDR3 protein. The D gene is left open where the match is weak. Not every row has a clone size; where given, it reads once, few, many or a size class.

>.|TRBV29-1|.|TRBJ2-3
TGCAGCGCTGTCAGGCCCTCTACAGATACGCAGTATTTT
CSAVRPSTDTQYF
>.|TRBV25-1|TRBD2|TRBJ2-3
TGTGCCAGCAGTGCCCGACTAGCGGCGCTCACAGATACGCAGTATTTT
CASSARLAALTDTQYF
>.|TRBV10-3|TRBD1|TRBJ1-1
TGTGCCGCGGGACAGGCGAACACTGAAGCTTTCTTT
CAAGQANTEAFF
>once|TRBV10-3|.|TRBJ1-1
TGTGCCATCAAAGCAGGGACACACACTGAAGCTTTCTTT
CAIKAGTHTEAFF
>.|TRBV4-3|TRBD1|TRBJ1-2
TGCGCCAGCAGCCAGAGGGACAGGGGAAACTATGGCTACACCTTC
CASSQRDRGNYGYTF
>.|TRBV6-6|TRBD1|TRBJ1-2
TGTGCCAGCAGCCAGGGACAGGGGGCGGGTGGCTACACCTTC
CASSQGQGAGGYTF
>.|TRBV5-1|TRBD2|TRBJ2-2
TGCGCCAGCAGCTTGGATGGGACTACATACACCGGGGAGCTGTTTTTT
CASSLDGTTYTGELFF
>.|TRBV28|TRBD2|TRBJ2-7
TGTGCCAGCAGTCGGGTCTCGGCGGGAGCTTCCTACGAGCAGTACTTC
CASSRVSAGASYEQYF
>few|TRBV7-9|.|TRBJ2-7
TGTGCCAGCAGCTTTCGGGGGGCCTCCTACGAGCAGTACTTC
CASSFRGASYEQYF
>.|TRBV30|.|TRBJ1-1
TGTGCCTGGGACCGCTTAAGCGGTGAAGCTTTCTTT
CAWDRLSGEAFF
>.|TRBV4-1|TRBD1|TRBJ1-5
TGCGCCAGCAGCCAGGGGGACAGTAAAAGTGGGCCCCAGCATTTT
CASSQGDSKSGPQHF
>.|TRBV5-4|.|TRBJ2-1
TGTGCCAGCAGCTTGGCCGGGGCTAGCGCTTACAATGAGCAGTTCTTC
CASSLAGASAYNEQFF
>.|TRBV5-6|.|TRBJ1-4
TGTGCCAGCAGCTTGAGACAGGTTGGTGAGGAAAAACTGTTTTTT
CASSLRQVGEEKLFF
>.|TRBV19|.|TRBJ2-3
TGTGCCAGTAATCGAGCTGCTCAAGACACAGATACGCAGTATTTT
CASNRAAQDTDTQYF
>.|TRBV6-5|.|TRBJ2-7
TGTGCCAGCAGTTATAGGGGTCTATACGAGCAGTACTTC
CASSYRGLYEQYF
>once|TRBV9|.|TRBJ2-1
TGTGCCAGCAGGGCCACTGGGAGTAGCTCCTACAATGAGCAGTTCTTC
CASRATGSSSYNEQFF
>once|TRBV10-3|.|TRBJ2-2
TGTGCCATCACTGCGACTAGTCATGCCGGGGAGCTGTTTTTT
CAITATSHAGELFF
>.|TRBV2|TRBD1|TRBJ2-2
TGTGCCAGCACCGACAGGGGTGGGACCGGGGAGCTGTTTTTT
CASTDRGGTGELFF
>.|TRBV9|.|TRBJ2-3
TGTGCCAGCAGCGTAGCCAGGTACACAGATACGCAGTATTTT
CASSVARYTDTQYF
>.|TRBV13|TRBD1|TRBJ1-2
TGTGCCAGCAGCACAACAGGGACAGTAGCAAGTCACTATGGCTACACCTTC
CASSTTGTVASHYGYTF
>.|TRBV15|.|TRBJ1-2
TGTGCCACCAGTTTCGCCGACTACCAATATGGCTACACCTTC
CATSFADYQYGYTF
>.|TRBV30|.|TRBJ2-3
TGTGCCTGGAGTCATCTTAGTGCGAGGGTTACGCAGTATTTT
CAWSHLSARVTQYF
>.|TRBV6-5|.|TRBJ2-4
TGTGCCAGCTCGAGCAGGGGAACCAAAAACATTCAGTACTTC
CASSSRGTKNIQYF
>.|TRBV10-3|TRBD2|TRBJ2-7
TGTGCCATCAGCCGAGAAGCGGGAGGGCCGATGCACGAGCAGTACTTC
CAISREAGGPMHEQYF
>.|TRBV7-8|TRBD2|TRBJ2-7
TGTGCCAGCAGCTTAGGTACCGGGACTAGAAACGAGCAGTACTTC
CASSLGTGTRNEQYF
>.|TRBV14|TRBD1|TRBJ2-7
TGTGCCAGCAGCCATTCGATTAAATACAGGGGCAACGAGCAGTACTTC
CASSHSIKYRGNEQYF
>.|TRBV30|.|TRBJ1-3
TGTGCCTGGAACTCGGGGGGTGGAAACACCATATATTTT
CAWNSGGGNTIYF
>.|TRBV11-1|.|TRBJ1-1
TGTGCCAGCGGGTCGAGGTTGAACACTGAAGCTTTCTTT
CASGSRLNTEAFF
>.|TRBV27|TRBD1|TRBJ1-6
TGTGCCAGCAGTGTACACGGGACAGGAAATTCACCCCTCCACTTT
CASSVHGTGNSPLHF
>.|TRBV15|.|TRBJ2-7
TGTGCCACCAGCAGAGAGGGGCACGAGCAGTACTTC
CATSREGHEQYF
>few|TRBV6-1|TRBD1|TRBJ2-7
TGTGCCAGCAAGGGGACAGGGGGAACCTACGAGCAGTACTTC
CASKGTGGTYEQYF
>.|TRBV5-1|TRBD1|TRBJ2-7
TGCGCCAGCAGCTTGGGGACAGGGGGTGTCGGCGAGCAGTACTTC
CASSLGTGGVGEQYF
>.|TRBV5-4|.|TRBJ2-1
TGTGCCAGCAGCTTTGCCGGGACATCCTCCTACAATGAGCAGTTCTTC
CASSFAGTSSYNEQFF
>.|TRBV6-6|TRBD1|TRBJ1-2
TGTGCCAGCAGTTACGGGGGACAGGGGGATGGCTACACCTTC
CASSYGGQGDGYTF
>.|TRBV4-3|.|TRBJ2-7
TGCGCCAGCAGCCAAGATATGGGCAGCCCCTACGAGCAGTACTTC
CASSQDMGSPYEQYF
>.|TRBV5-6|TRBD2|TRBJ2-2
TGTGCCAGCACCTCCCTGGGAGCGGGAGATACCGGGGAGCTGTTTTTT
CASTSLGAGDTGELFF
>.|TRBV5-8|TRBD2|TRBJ2-2
TGTGCCAGCAGCTTTGGCGCTAGCGGGCCAGTAGGGGAGCTGTTTTTT
CASSFGASGPVGELFF
>.|TRBV7-9|TRBD1|TRBJ2-5
TGTGCCAGCAGCTTAATTTCCCCTCAACAGGGGAAAGAGACCCAGTACTTC
CASSLISPQQGKETQYF
>few|TRBV10-3|.|TRBJ1-5
TGTGCCATCAGTGAGGACACCGGCAATCAGCCCCAGCATTTT
CAISEDTGNQPQHF
>.|TRBV6-1|TRBD1|TRBJ2-1
TGTGCCAGCAGCCCCGGGACAGGGTCTATCGATGAGCAGTTCTTC
CASSPGTGSIDEQFF